This TCR beta chain was captured in a study of vaccination effects on CD4 cells after COVID-19. The method was immunoSEQ multiplex PCR; TCRdb's version includes in-frame clones alone and lacks a portion of them. The sample contains tens of thousands of clones, 75% to 85% of which appear only once. Study-wide findings and caveats: In healthy vaccinees, only 1 of 255 vaccine-induced clones cross-reacted with common cold coronaviruses. There was marked clonal contraction among infection- and vaccine-induced clones late after vaccination.

Antigen-specific CD4+ T cell clonotypes were called by their expansion after viral peptide-pool culture in ViraFEST. Culture proceeded for about 11 days, and CD4+ T cells were then isolated. Each person got two doses of an mRNA SARS-CoV-2 vaccine, BNT162b2 or mRNA-1273. Absence of prior SARS-CoV-2 infection characterized the vaccine recipients, who showed negative nucleocapsid antibodies. A word on this clone: Its specificity is not known.

The sample here was CD4+ T cells from PBMCs cultured with HCoV-229E spike peptides, taken after COVID-19 vaccination. This receptor was taken from a human donor who received a COVID-19 vaccine.

For the CDR3, the DNA is TGTGCCAGCAGCAAGATGAATGAGCAGTTCTTC. Encoded protein: CASSKMNEQFF. The chain recombines TRBV5-6 with TRBJ2-1; D remains unclear. The CDR3 extends over 11 amino acids. In germline, CDR1 is SGHDT, CDR2 YYEEEE. Trimming removed 4 bases from V and 7 bases from J, with 6 bases in between.